The 8 T cell receptor beta chains listed next were all sequenced from one sample in a study of metastatic and nonmetastatic thyroid tumors (TCRdb year 2020). Before undergoing thyroid surgery, none of the patients had been given any kind of treatment. Preparation of the library involved PCR. The sequencer was an Illumina HiSeq 4000. TCRdb reprocessed the public reads (quality trimming at Q25 with fastp, clone calling with MiXCR) and kept in-frame beta chains. The sample table holds fewer than 15,000 clones, of which about 25% were seen once. The ten largest make up 3.6% of the sample. The sample was blood. The receptors shown here come from a female donor with papillary thyroid cancer or a benign thyroid nodule (not recorded which). Some clones in this sample may be carry-over from other donors' samples.

The count of this clone is one. This chain links TRBV4-3 with TRBJ2-1, with 9 bases lining up with TRBD1. Germline CDR1 and CDR2: LGHNA and YSLEER. This CDR3 contains 13 residues. Trimming removed 0 bases from V and 16 bases from J; junction bases left unmatched: 7. DNA for the CDR3: TGCGCCAGCAGCCAAGAACCGGGACAGGGACCTTTCTTC. Protein sequence: CASSQEPGQGPFF.

This clone was seen ten or more times. J is TRBJ2-1 and V is TRBV5-1, with D possibly TRBD2 on 5 matching bases. The CDR3 spans 15 residues. Germline values: CDR1 SGHRS, CDR2 YFSETQ. Trimming took 1 base from V and 4 from J, leaving 12 bases between them. DNA of the CDR3: TGCGCCAGCAGCTTGTTTACCCGAGGGTACAATGAGCAGTTCTTC. Encoded protein: CASSLFTRGYNEQFF. The full variable domain, in which reference TRBV5-1 and TRBJ2-1 provide the parts outside the CDR3, is KAGVTQTPRYLIKTRGQQVTLSCSPISGHRSVSWYQQTPGQGLQFLFEYFSETQRNKGNFPGRFSGRQFSNSRSEMNVSTLELGDSALYLCASSLFTRGYNEQFFGPGTRLTVL.

This clone was picked up many times. This may come from a read error, since a much larger clone is one base off. This CDR3 is CAWKTGQGVELPLHF. The DNA for the CDR3 is TGTGCCTGGAAAACGGGACAGGGCGTGGAATTACCCCTCCACTTT. The rearrangement uses TRBV30 and TRBJ1-6; the match to TRBD1 covers 9 bases. Per germline, CDR1 GTSNPN and CDR2 SVGIG (reference sequence). The CDR3 length is 15 residues. V shed 4 bases and J 12 bases; nucleotides not matched to a gene: 13.

This clone was counted ten times or more. The sample holds other DNA sequences that translate to the same CDR3. The chain carries TRBV4-1 and TRBJ1-1, with D possibly TRBD1 on 5 matching bases. Trimming removed 1 base at V and 1 base at J, with 13 bases between. This CDR3 has 16 amino acids. CDR1 is MGHRA, CDR2 YSYEKL, per germline. CDR3 sequence: CASSQGWDGENTEAFF. The CDR3 DNA reads TGCGCCAGCAGCCAAGGATGGGACGGGGAGAACACTGAAGCTTTCTTT.

The chain uses TRBV20-1 and TRBJ2-7; 8 nucleotides match TRBD1. Losses at the gene ends were 3 bases for V and 3 bases for J; bases not matched to a gene: 1. In germline, CDR1 is DFQATT, CDR2 SNEGSKA (reference sequence). The CDR3 has 12 amino acids. The CDR3 reads CSARGQVYEQYF. The CDR3 region has the DNA TGCAGTGCTAGGGGACAGGTCTACGAGCAGTACTTC.

This rearrangement joins TRBV29-1 to TRBJ2-1, with a weak D call TRBD1 (5 bases). Trimming removed 2 bases at V and 5 bases at J, with 16 bases between. CDR1 and CDR2 from the germline V gene are SQVTM and ANQGSEA. The CDR3 runs 15 residues. The CDR3 reads CSVETAGFSNNEQFF. Written as DNA, the CDR3 is TGCAGCGTTGAAACTGCAGGGTTCTCGAACAATGAGCAGTTCTTC.

V usage is TRBV4-1 and J usage is TRBJ2-1; D gene ambiguous. The V gene lost 0 bases and the J gene lost 0 bases, with 9 bases spanning the gap. The V gene's germline CDR1 is MGHRA and CDR2 YSYEKL. The length of the CDR3 is 16 residues. The DNA of the CDR3 is TGCGCCAGCAGCCAAGAAGGCAGAAGCTCCTACAATGAGCAGTTCTTC. Protein product: CASSQEGRSSYNEQFF.

There are many counts of this clone. V gene TRBV2 combines with J gene TRBJ2-5; D ambiguous. This CDR3 has 13 amino acids. V lost 7 bases, J lost 5 bases, and 14 bases lay in between. The germline gives CDR1 SNHLY, CDR2 FYNNEI. CDR3 residues: CASMLWPAETQYF. CDR3 nucleotides: TGTGCCAGCATGTTGTGGCCGGCGGAGACCCAGTACTTC. Using reference TRBV2 and TRBJ2-5 for the parts outside the CDR3, the full variable domain is EPEVTQTPSHQVTQMGQEVILRCVPISNHLYFYWYRQILGQKVEFLVSFYNNEISEKSEIFDDQFSVERPDGSNFTLKIRSTKLEDSAMYFCASMLWPAETQYFGPGTRLLVL.